The 5 T cell receptor beta chains below come from one sample, sequenced in a study of T cell repertoires in cytomegalovirus infection. No antigens are known for them. TCRdb reprocessed the reads via MiXCR and lists one record per CDR3 protein. The data show 600,000 to 700,000 distinct CDR3 sequences, roughly 36% seen once. The material was cultured PBMCs, obtained from culture after CMV antigen stimulation. These receptor sequences come from a human donor in good health (CMV status not recorded). Some clones in this sample may be carry-over from other donors' samples.

The V gene is TRBV5-1, the J gene TRBJ2-5; D is possibly TRBD1 or TRBD2 (6 bases each). The CDR3 is 15 amino acids. V was shortened by 2 bases and J by 1 base, with 12 bases between the two germline ends. Germline CDR1 SGHRS, CDR2 YFSETQ. The CDR3 sequence is CASSFVGGLQETQYF. The CDR3 region has the DNA TGCGCCAGCAGCTTCGTAGGGGGACTCCAAGAGACCCAGTACTTC.

The rearrangement uses TRBV3-1 and TRBJ2-1, with D perhaps being TRBD1 or TRBD2 (6 bases each). The CDR3 consists of 17 residues. V was trimmed by 1 base and J by 0 bases, leaving 13 bases between them. The germline gives CDR1 LGHDT, CDR2 YNNKEL (reference sequence). Written as DNA, the CDR3 is TGTGCCAGCAGCCAAGGTCTAGGGGGGAGCTCCTACAATGAGCAGTTCTTC. Encoded protein: CASSQGLGGSSYNEQFF.

The J gene is TRBJ2-1, the V gene TRBV5-4; D is perhaps TRBD2 (5 bases). Trimming pared 4 bases from V and 3 bases from J, leaving 17 bases between. There are 16 residues in the CDR3. Germline-derived CDR1 and CDR2 are SGHNT and YYREEE (reference sequence). The CDR3 sequence is CASSPERSGIYNEQFF. CDR3 sequence (DNA): TGTGCCAGCAGCCCCGAGAGGAGCGGCATCTACAATGAGCAGTTCTTC.

Many counts were recorded for this clonotype. The rearrangement uses TRBV7-2 and TRBJ2-7, with D tentatively TRBD1 or TRBD2 (5 bases each). Germline CDR1 reads SGHTA; CDR2 reads FQGNSA. The CDR3 length is 15 residues. Trimming removed 5 bases from V and 0 bases from J, with 14 bases in between. The CDR3: CASSVRVGDSYEQYF. CDR3 DNA: TGTGCCAGCAGCGTCAGGGTGGGGGACTCCTACGAGCAGTACTTC.

This clonotype came up a few times. V gene TRBV6-6 combines with J gene TRBJ1-1; D remains ambiguous. The CDR3 covers 16 residues. The V and J ends lost 6 bases and 0 bases respectively, with 17 bases between them. CDR1 and CDR2 (germline): MNHNY, SVGAGI (reference sequence). CDR3 in amino acids: CASSGGLREVNTEAFF. CDR3 bases: TGTGCCAGCAGCGGTGGCTTAAGGGAGGTGAACACTGAAGCTTTCTTT.